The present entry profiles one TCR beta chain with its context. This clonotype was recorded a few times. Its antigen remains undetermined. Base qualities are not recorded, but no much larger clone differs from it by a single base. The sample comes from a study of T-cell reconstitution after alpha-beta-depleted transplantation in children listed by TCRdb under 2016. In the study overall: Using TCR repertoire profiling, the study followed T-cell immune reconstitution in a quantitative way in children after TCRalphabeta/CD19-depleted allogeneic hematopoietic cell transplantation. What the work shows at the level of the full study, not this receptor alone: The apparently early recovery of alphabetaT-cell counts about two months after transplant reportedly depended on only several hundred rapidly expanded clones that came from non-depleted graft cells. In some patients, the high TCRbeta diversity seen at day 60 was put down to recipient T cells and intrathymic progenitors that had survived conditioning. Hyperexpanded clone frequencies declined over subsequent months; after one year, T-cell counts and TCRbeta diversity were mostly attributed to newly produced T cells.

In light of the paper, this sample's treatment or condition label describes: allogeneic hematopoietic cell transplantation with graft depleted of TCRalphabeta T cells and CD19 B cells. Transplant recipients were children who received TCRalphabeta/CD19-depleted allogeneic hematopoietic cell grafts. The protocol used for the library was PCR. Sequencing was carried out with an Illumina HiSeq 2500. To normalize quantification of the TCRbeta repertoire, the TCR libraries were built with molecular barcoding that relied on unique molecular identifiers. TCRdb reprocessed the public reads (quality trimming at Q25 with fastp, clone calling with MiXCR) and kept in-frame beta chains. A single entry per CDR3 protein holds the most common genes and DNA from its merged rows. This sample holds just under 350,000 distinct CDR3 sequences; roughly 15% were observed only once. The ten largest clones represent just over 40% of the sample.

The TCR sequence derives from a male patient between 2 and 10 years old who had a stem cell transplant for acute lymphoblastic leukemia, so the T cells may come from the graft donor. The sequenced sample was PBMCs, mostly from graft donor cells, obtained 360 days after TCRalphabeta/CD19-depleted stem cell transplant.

The CDR3 protein: CASGPRQGANTGELFF. The bases read TGTGCCAGCGGTCCCCGACAGGGGGCGAACACCGGGGAGCTGTTTTTT. The chain is assembled from TRBV12-3 or TRBV12-4 and TRBJ2-2, and 9 junctional nucleotides match TRBD1. The V end gives up 8 bases and the J end 0 bases, leaving 7 bases in the junction not matched to a gene. From the cysteine through the phenylalanine, the CDR3 covers 16 amino acids. Here the CDR3 DNA is all that survives: 48 bases in frame from base 1.